The present T cell receptor beta chain was sequenced within a study of CD8+CD57+ T cells in acquired aplastic anemia. Study-level results: A set of about 30 CD8+ CDR3 sequences was shared between patients and controls, and these sequences appeared highly expressed in patients.

Genomic DNA templated the TCR beta VDJ and CDR3 profiling. TCRdb fed the reads into MiXCR, producing one record per CDR3 protein. The sample yields some 92,000 distinct CDR3 sequences, 55% to 80% seen once. In patients chosen for sequencing, flow cytometry had shown CD8+CD57+ cell expansion. Points on this clonotype: The antigen remains undetermined.

The sample comprised sorted CD4+, CD8+, or CD8+CD57+ T cells (not recorded which) from PBMCs. The TCR comes from a human donor with aplastic anemia.

CDR3 DNA: TGTGCCAGCATAATGTCCAGGGGATTTCGGATCATTCAGTACTTC. This translates into CASIMSRGFRIIQYF. The chain recombines TRBV2 with TRBJ2-4; maybe TRBD1 (6 bases). This CDR3 is built from 15 residues. Germline assignment: CDR1 SNHLY and CDR2 FYNNEI. Deletions cut 7 bases from V and 9 bases from J, with 22 bases between.